This T cell receptor beta chain was documented in a study of CD8 T cells in Susac syndrome. RNA, at roughly 0.45 to 1 ug, was reverse transcribed with random hexamers. TCRdb re-analysed the immunoSEQ multiplex PCR reads in MiXCR, keeping a single row per CDR3 protein. The table includes about 80,000 distinct CDR3 sequences, over 75% detected once. TCR beta sequencing was performed on blood CD8+ and CD4+ T cells. The CDR3 totals 11 residues. Trimming shortened V by 4 bases and J by 2 bases, and 4 bases separated the two germline ends. Germline V gene data show CDR1 as SGHDT and CDR2 as YYEEEE. The clonotype comes from a human donor with multiple sclerosis. The rearrangement joins TRBV5-6 to TRBJ2-7; D ambiguous. Sequenced sample: CD8+ T cells from PBMCs. CDR3 in amino acids: CASSGAYEQYF. CDR3 in DNA: TGTGCCAGCAGCGGGGCCTACGAGCAGTACTTC.